These 29 T cell receptor beta chains originate from one sample sequenced in a study of T cell responses to AZD1222 COVID-19 vaccine. Generated by immunoSEQ multiplex PCR, the TCRdb table keeps only in-frame clones and is missing some. Found here are some 160,000 clones, around 93% of them singletons; the top ten hold 4.4%. Source: peripheral blood, taken on day 0 of AZD1222 vaccination. All receptors come from an adult in good health.

The chain links TRBV12-3 or TRBV12-4 to TRBJ1-3; no clear D gene. The CDR3 sequence is 13 residues long. V lost 6 bases to trimming and J lost 8 bases, with 14 bases between them. The CDR3, as DNA: TGTGCCAGCAGCCAAGACCGCGGGGACACCATATATTTT. This sequence encodes CASSQDRGDTIYF.

This chain joins TRBV6-5 and TRBJ1-1, with 7 bases identical to TRBD1. CDR3 length: 14 residues. The germline V gene encodes CDR1 MNHEY and CDR2 SVGAGI. Trimming took 5 bases from V and 4 from J; bases not matched to a gene: 7. DNA of the CDR3: TGTGCCAGCAGTCCAGGGGGTTGGGCCACTGAAGCTTTCTTT. Translated, it gives CASSPGGWATEAFF.

The DNA for the CDR3 is TGTGCCAGCTCACCAGTTGGGACCCCCTACGAGCAGTACTTC. This translates into CASSPVGTPYEQYF. V usage is TRBV18 and J usage is TRBJ2-7, with D perhaps TRBD1 or TRBD2 (5 bases each). This CDR3 has 14 residues. V dropped 2 bases and J dropped 2 bases, with 10 bases sitting between them. Germline CDR1 KGHSH, CDR2 LQKENI.

This rearrangement joins TRBV5-5 to TRBJ2-3, with 7 nucleotides matching TRBD1. V lost 4 bases to trimming and J lost 4 bases; unmatched junction nucleotides: 3. Germline CDR1 SGHKS, CDR2 YYEKEE (reference sequence). This CDR3 comprises 13 residues. The CDR3 DNA is TGTGCCAGCAGCAGACAGGGCCCAGATACGCAGTATTTT. It codes for CASSRQGPDTQYF. The entire variable domain, with the rest obtained from reference TRBV5-5 and TRBJ2-3, is as follows: DAGVTQSPTHLIKTRGQQVTLRCSPISGHKSVSWYQQVLGQGPQFIFQYYEKEERGRGNFPDRFSARQFPNYSSELNVNALLLGDSALYLCASSRQGPDTQYFGPGTRLTVL.

This clone has more than one count but fewer than ten. The chain employs TRBV14 and TRBJ2-1; D unclear. CDR1 and CDR2 from the germline V gene are SGHDN and FVKESK. The CDR3 totals 17 residues. Trimming took off 1 base at V and 0 bases at J, with 13 bases between the two ends. Written as DNA, the CDR3 is TGTGCCAGCAGCCAAGCAAGAATTTTTAGCTCCTACAATGAGCAGTTCTTC. It yields the protein CASSQARIFSSYNEQFF.

The count of this clone is one. The CDR3 protein is CATSRNYEQYF. The DNA of the CDR3 is TGTGCCACCAGCAGAAACTACGAGCAGTACTTC. The chain joins TRBV15 to TRBJ2-7; no firm D call. Germline-derived CDR1 and CDR2 are LNHNV and YYDKDF (reference sequence). With 2 bases removed from V and 3 bases from J, the gap between germline ends came to 2 bases. This CDR3 spans 11 amino acids. Combining the CDR3 with reference TRBV15 and TRBJ2-7 gives the whole variable domain DAMVIQNPRYQVTQFGKPVTLSCSQTLNHNVMYWYQQKSSQAPKLLFHYYDKDFNNEADTPDNFQSRRPNTSFCFLDIRSPGLGDTAMYLCATSRNYEQYFGPGTRLTVT.

V usage is TRBV18 and J usage is TRBJ2-7; no clear D. The CDR3 has 11 residues. Trimming took off 5 bases at V and 5 bases at J, with 7 bases between the two ends. CDR1 is KGHSH, CDR2 LQKENI, per germline. The chain's CDR3 is CASSVGHEQYF. CDR3 nucleotides: TGTGCCAGCTCAGTGGGCCACGAGCAGTACTTC. The full variable domain, rest sourced from reference TRBV18 and TRBJ2-7, is NAGVMQNPRHLVRRRGQEARLRCSPMKGHSHVYWYRQLPEEGLKFMVYLQKENIIDESGMPKERFSAEFPKEGPSILRIQQVVRGDSAAYFCASSVGHEQYFGPGTRLTVT.

The CDR3 bases are TGCGCCAGCAGCCCCGGACAGAGCTCCTACAATGAGCAGTTCTTC. Protein: CASSPGQSSYNEQFF. The J gene is TRBJ2-1, the V gene TRBV5-1, with a possible D match to TRBD1 (6 bases). This CDR3 has 15 amino acids. The germline V gene encodes CDR1 SGHRS and CDR2 YFSETQ. Trimming removed 4 bases at V and 0 bases at J, with 11 bases between. The variable domain in full, completed from reference TRBV5-1 and TRBJ2-1, reads KAGVTQTPRYLIKTRGQQVTLSCSPISGHRSVSWYQQTPGQGLQFLFEYFSETQRNKGNFPGRFSGRQFSNSRSEMNVSTLELGDSALYLCASSPGQSSYNEQFFGPGTRLTVL.

The rearrangement links TRBV29-1 to TRBJ2-7; TRBD1 matches at 7 bases. Germline-derived CDR1 and CDR2 are SQVTM and ANQGSEA. The V segment lost 4 bases and the J segment 4 bases; nucleotides outside the gene matches: 7. This CDR3 has 13 residues. CDR3 region: CSVVQGEKYEQYF. The CDR3 nucleotides read TGCAGCGTTGTGCAGGGGGAGAAGTACGAGCAGTACTTC.

The V gene is TRBV6-4, the J gene TRBJ2-3; D unresolved. Trimming took 10 bases from V and 6 from J, leaving 5 bases between them. This CDR3 region has 9 residues. Germline CDR1 MRHNA, CDR2 SNTAGT. The CDR3 nucleotides are TGTGCCACCATGGATACGCAGTATTTT. Amino acids: CATMDTQYF.

The rearrangement uses TRBV7-9 and TRBJ2-1; 7 bases align to TRBD2. Germline CDR1 is SEHNR and CDR2 is FQNEAQ (reference sequence). With 4 bases clipped from V and 5 bases from J, the junction kept 5 bases outside the gene matches. There are 14 residues in the CDR3. CDR3 protein: CASSSIAGNNEQFF. Written as DNA, the CDR3 is TGTGCCAGCAGCTCTATAGCGGGTAACAATGAGCAGTTCTTC.

J is TRBJ2-1 and V is TRBV11-2, with 8 bases matching TRBD1. The CDR3 sequence is 15 residues long. Germline V CDR1 and CDR2: SGHAT, FQNNGV. After removal of 11 bases from V and 0 bases from J, the junction contained 9 bases not matched to a gene. The CDR3 DNA reads as TGTGCCTGTGGGGGACAGGCGAGCTCCTACAATGAGCAGTTCTTC. It codes for CACGGQASSYNEQFF.

This sequence joins TRBV11-2 and TRBJ2-3, with TRBD2 matching 16 bases. This CDR3 has 19 residues. The V segment lost 1 base and the J segment 4 bases; nucleotides outside the gene matches: 8. CDR1 and CDR2 (germline): SGHAT, FQNNGV. The DNA for the CDR3 is TGTGCCAGCAGCTTAGGGAGGGGGACTAGCGGGAGGGCCGCAGATACGCAGTATTTT. This translates into CASSLGRGTSGRAADTQYF.

V usage is TRBV19 and J usage is TRBJ1-1; D perhaps matches TRBD1 (6 bases). This CDR3 comprises 17 residues. Trimming removed 3 bases from V and 0 bases from J, with 17 bases in between. The germline V gene has CDR1 LNHDA and CDR2 SQIVND (reference sequence). The CDR3 region has the DNA TGTGCCAGTAGTATTCTTTCAGGGGCCACCATGAACACTGAAGCTTTCTTT. Its protein is CASSILSGATMNTEAFF. Supplemented by reference TRBV19 and TRBJ1-1, the full variable domain reads DGGITQSPKYLFRKEGQNVTLSCEQNLNHDAMYWYRQDPGQGLRLIYYSQIVNDFQKGDIAEGYSVSREKKESFPLTVTSAQKNPTAFYLCASSILSGATMNTEAFFGQGTRLTVV.

The V and J genes are TRBV23-1 and TRBJ1-1; no definite D call. TRBV23-1 is known as an ORF, though its function is uncertain. This CDR3 contains 14 residues. With 7 bases removed from V and 2 bases from J, the gap between germline ends came to 14 bases. Here the CDR3 DNA reads TGCGCCAGCACACTTTTAACAGAAAACACTGAAGCTTTCTTT. Its protein is CASTLLTENTEAFF.

The chain uses TRBV30 and TRBJ1-3; D possibly corresponds to TRBD1 (5 bases). The germline V and J ends were trimmed by 1 base and 3 bases, with 7 bases remaining between them. The CDR3 consists of 13 residues. Germline-derived CDR1 and CDR2 are GTSNPN and SVGIG (reference sequence). The CDR3, as DNA: TGTGCCTGGAGTGGGGACCGTGGAAACACCATATATTTT. It encodes CAWSGDRGNTIYF.

The V gene is TRBV27, the J gene TRBJ2-4; TRBD1 might be the D (5 bases). Germline V gene data show CDR1 as MNHEY and CDR2 as SMNVEV (reference sequence). V was pared by 3 bases and J by 1 base, with 22 bases between. The CDR3 is 19 amino acids. Here the CDR3 reads CASSLGRPGLVVAKNIQYF. CDR3 DNA: TGTGCCAGCAGTTTGGGAAGGCCAGGGCTCGTGGTTGCCAAAAACATTCAGTACTTC.

The chain has TRBV3-1 (or the pseudogene TRBV3-2) and TRBJ2-1; D is unresolved. The CDR3 contains 11 residues. The germline gives CDR1 LGHDT, CDR2 YNNKEL (reference sequence). Trimming removed 4 bases at V and 10 bases at J, with 8 bases between. CDR3 DNA: TGTGCCAGCAGCCCGCCCAGGGAGCAGTTCTTC. As protein: CASSPPREQFF.

The CDR3 loop reads CASSQGLAGRNEQFF. The DNA for the CDR3 is TGTGCCAGCAGCCAAGGACTAGCGGGAAGGAATGAGCAGTTCTTC. The chain links TRBV3-1 (or the pseudogene TRBV3-2) to TRBJ2-1, with TRBD2 matching 11 bases. The CDR3 contains 15 residues. V gave up 1 base and J gave up 7 bases; unmatched junction bases: 3. Per germline, CDR1 LGHDT and CDR2 YNNKEL (reference sequence).

This chain connects TRBV28 to TRBJ1-6, with a possible D match to TRBD1 (6 bases). The CDR3 spans 13 residues. Germline V gives CDR1 MDHEN, CDR2 SYDVKM. V lost 3 bases and J 7 bases, leaving 7 bases between the germline ends. This CDR3 is CASSFQGNSPLHF. The CDR3 DNA is TGTGCCAGCAGTTTTCAGGGGAATTCACCCCTCCACTTT.

This clone has just a few counts. The chain carries TRBV15 and TRBJ2-2, with D perhaps TRBD1 or TRBD2 (5 bases each). The V and J ends lost 0 bases and 1 base respectively, with 12 bases between them. Germline CDR1 reads LNHNV; CDR2 reads YYDKDF (reference sequence). CDR3 length: 17 residues. The DNA for the CDR3 is TGTGCCACCAGCAGAGAGACCGGGACCAAGAACACCGGGGAGCTGTTTTTT. It specifies CATSRETGTKNTGELFF.

This chain connects TRBV11-3 to TRBJ2-7, with a weak D call TRBD2 (6 bases). This CDR3 is built from 13 residues. Germline CDR1 and CDR2: SGHNT and YENEEA. With 5 bases removed from V and 2 bases from J, the gap between germline ends came to 10 bases. CDR3 loop: CASSPGGPYEQYF. The CDR3 DNA is TGTGCCAGCAGCCCCGGGGGACCCTACGAGCAGTACTTC. Supplemented by reference TRBV11-3 and TRBJ2-7, the full variable domain reads EAGVVQSPRYKIIEKKQPVAFWCNPISGHNTLYWYLQNLGQGPELLIRYENEEAVDDSQLPKDRFSAERLKGVDSTLKIQPAELGDSAVYLCASSPGGPYEQYFGPGTRLTVT.

V usage is TRBV27 and J usage is TRBJ1-5, with 8 bases that match TRBD1. The CDR3 covers 15 residues. Germline V CDR1 and CDR2: MNHEY, SMNVEV (reference sequence). V dropped 0 bases and J dropped 9; count of bases not matched to a gene: 7. The CDR3: CASSLSDRAIGPQHF. The CDR3 DNA reads as TGTGCCAGCAGTTTATCGGACAGGGCGATTGGGCCCCAGCATTTT.

The chain joins TRBV7-2 to TRBJ1-6; D possibly corresponds to TRBD1 (6 bases). CDR1 SGHTA and CDR2 FQGNSA come from the germline V gene. V gave up 4 bases and J gave up 7 bases, with 11 bases separating them. The CDR3 totals 14 residues. This chain's CDR3 is CASSSGTSNSPLHF. The DNA for the CDR3 is TGTGCCAGCAGCTCCGGGACAAGCAATTCACCCCTCCACTTT.

This clone was seen once. V and J are TRBV30 and TRBJ2-7; TRBD2 matches 14 bases. The CDR3 is made up of 16 amino acids. CDR1 is GTSNPN, CDR2 SVGIG, per germline (reference sequence). V lost 4 bases, J lost 4 bases, and 9 bases stayed unmatched. CDR3 bases: TGTGCCTGGATACCTCGACTAGCGGGAGGGATTTACGAGCAGTACTTC. Translated, it gives CAWIPRLAGGIYEQYF.

The rearrangement joins TRBV5-6 to TRBJ2-7; 8 nucleotides align to TRBD1. Losses at the gene ends were 0 bases for V and 5 bases for J; bases not matched to a gene: 10. Germline-derived CDR1 and CDR2 are SGHDT and YYEEEE. The CDR3 covers 16 residues. The DNA for the CDR3 is TGTGCCAGCAGCTTGGTACGTGAACAGGGGGTCAACGAGCAGTACTTC. Its protein is CASSLVREQGVNEQYF. Full variable domain (rest looked up from reference TRBV5-6 and TRBJ2-7): DAGVTQSPTHLIKTRGQQVTLRCSPKSGHDTVSWYQQALGQGPQFIFQYYEEEERQRGNFPDRFSGHQFPNYSSELNVNALLLGDSALYLCASSLVREQGVNEQYFGPGTRLTVT.

The gene calls are TRBV11-3 and TRBJ1-4; D might be TRBD1 (5 bases). CDR3 length: 13 amino acids. Trimming stripped 3 bases from V and 8 bases from J, with 10 bases between. Germline V CDR1 and CDR2: SGHNT, YENEEA. CDR3 DNA: TGTGCCAGCAGCTTGGAGCGGGGGGAAAAACTGTTTTTT. Residues: CASSLERGEKLFF.

This chain joins TRBV28 and TRBJ2-3, with D perhaps given as TRBD1 or TRBD2 (5 bases each). Germline V gene sequence: CDR1 MDHEN, CDR2 SYDVKM. The V gene lost 5 bases and the J gene lost 0 bases, with 12 bases spanning the gap. CDR3 length: 15 residues. CDR3 amino acids: CASSRGRSSTDTQYF. In DNA form, the CDR3 reads TGTGCCAGCAGTCGGGGCAGGAGTAGCACAGATACGCAGTATTTT.

The chain couples TRBV6-5 to TRBJ1-3; the D is unclear. V was cut by 2 bases and J by 0 bases, with 8 bases left in between. The CDR3 is 15 amino acids. In germline, CDR1 is MNHEY, CDR2 SVGAGI. CDR3 sequence: CASSYTGSSGNTIYF. CDR3 DNA sequence: TGTGCCAGCAGTTACACGGGCAGCTCTGGAAACACCATATATTTT.